This T cell receptor beta chain was recovered during a study of human T cells and chemical hapten exposure (dated by TCRdb to about 2021). Broadly, across the study: For sensitization, 2% DPC in acetone was applied to a roughly 2 cm by roughly 2 cm area of upper inner arm skin. Libraries were pooled for sequencing, and per-sample TCR yields varied mainly because of small differences in library volumes within the pool. Patient blood was sampled pre-sensitization (week 0) and at 2, 6 and about 24 weeks after DPC sensitization. Peripheral blood TCR repertoire changes were tracked in vivo in alopecia patients during primary and secondary sensitization to the hapten diphenylcyclopropenone (DPC). For TCR sequencing, blood came from 25 to 35 alopecia patients at anywhere from one to four time points (pre-sensitization, 2, 6 and 24 weeks). Throughout the study period of around 25 weeks, patients also received therapeutic DPC doses to the scalp every week. Most of the patients in the cohort were female, and the cohort covered alopecia areata with under or over 50% scalp involvement, alopecia totalis and alopecia universalis. Patch testing was performed on the upper back with Finn chambers containing 0.01% DPC, and the patch tests were scored after 6 days according to International Contact Dermatitis Research Group standards.

The method was RACE. The sequencer listed for this sample is NextSeq 500. During library preparation, unique molecular identifiers were attached to individual cDNA molecules so that TCRs could be counted in a quantitative, reproducible way. For every blood RNA sample, sequencing covered both the TCR alpha and TCR beta chains. Per the original workflow: Samples had a median of 95,638 TCRs, with a range from roughly 23,224 to 750,000. The Decombinator software suite was used to annotate V, J and CDR3 in the TCR reads. Every sample was subsampled to the same number of TCRs (28,000) for the PS versus PT1 abundance plots. Expanded TCRs were defined as absent before sensitization and observed at least eight times at the 2-week time point. The public reads were reprocessed in TCRdb via fastp at Q25 and MiXCR, keeping in-frame beta chains. Every CDR3 protein is listed once, alongside the most common genes and DNA of its rows. The V and J calls here are based on TCRdb, not the publication. This sample has some 200,000 distinct CDR3 sequences in its table, and around 24% of those were observed once. Together, the top ten hold approximately 6.7% of the sample.

The sample's time point label, decoded: patch test 1, 2 weeks after DPC sensitization. The sample's treatment or condition label, in plain terms: therapeutic diphenylcyclopropenone sensitization with weekly scalp DPC. Blood at each patch-test visit was drawn before the patch test was applied. Eligible patients were aged 18 to 70, diagnosed with alopecia, deemed suitable for DPC therapy, and excluded if pregnant. Total RNA was extracted from unfractionated whole blood that had been collected in Tempus Blood RNA tubes. This clonotype has just a few counts. This receptor's antigen is unknown. One end of the junction is discordant with germline, which a read error may explain. The full study reports these points: Because every patient had alopecia, a presumed autoimmune disease, the patients' immune response might differ from that of healthy individuals. After repeated subsampling, changes were observed in the strength of the expansion versus patch-test correlation and in the threshold at which the correlation became significant. Patch test score correlated positively with the number of PT1 expanded TCRs, reaching significance at thresholds 8, 16 and 32 but not at 4. Significantly more large CDR3 similarity clusters were formed by expanded TCRs than by pre-sensitization or healthy control sets, consistent with antigen-driven responses. The number of TCRs above 1 in 1000 frequency did not change with DPC sensitization; there was no evidence of global repertoire structure alterations.

The cysteine opens and the phenylalanine closes a CDR3 of 12 amino acids. Here the CDR3 DNA is all that survives: 36 bases in frame from base 1. Looking up the germline V gene yields CDR1 SQVTM and CDR2 ANQGSEA. This receptor chain uses TRBV29-1 and TRBJ1-2, with TRBD1 as a weak D call on 6 bases. The material was whole blood, obtained in connection with sensitization to the hapten diphenylcyclopropenone (DPC). The sequence derives from a woman aged 50 to 65 with alopecia areata. Some clones in this sample may be carry-over from other donors' samples. In nucleotide form, the sequence is TGCAGCGTCGAAGGGGGGTCTCATGGCTACACCTTC. This sequence encodes CSVEGGSHGYTF.